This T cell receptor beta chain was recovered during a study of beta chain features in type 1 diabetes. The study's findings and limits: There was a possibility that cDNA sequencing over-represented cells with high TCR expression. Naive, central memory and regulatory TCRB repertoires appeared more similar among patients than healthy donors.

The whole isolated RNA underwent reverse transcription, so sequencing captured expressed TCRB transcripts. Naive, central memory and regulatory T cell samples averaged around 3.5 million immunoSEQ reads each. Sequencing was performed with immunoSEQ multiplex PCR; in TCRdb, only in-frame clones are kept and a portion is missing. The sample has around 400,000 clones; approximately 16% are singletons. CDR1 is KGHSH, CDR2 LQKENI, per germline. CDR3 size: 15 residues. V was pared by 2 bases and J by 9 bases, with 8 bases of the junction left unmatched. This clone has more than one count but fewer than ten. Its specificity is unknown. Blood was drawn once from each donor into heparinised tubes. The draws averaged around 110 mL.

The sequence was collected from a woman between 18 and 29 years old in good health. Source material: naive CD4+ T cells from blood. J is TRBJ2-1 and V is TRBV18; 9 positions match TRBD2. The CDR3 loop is CASSPVAGGSTEQFF. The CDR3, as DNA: TGTGCCAGCTCACCAGTGGCGGGAGGGTCCACTGAGCAGTTCTTC. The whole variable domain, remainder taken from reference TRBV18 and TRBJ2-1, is NAGVMQNPRHLVRRRGQEARLRCSPMKGHSHVYWYRQLPEEGLKFMVYLQKENIIDESGMPKERFSAEFPKEGPSILRIQQVVRGDSAAYFCASSPVAGGSTEQFFGPGTRLTVL.